This TCR beta chain emerged from a study of blood T cell repertoires in COVID-19. Study in general: The samples span acute and convalescent COVID-19 from the United States, Italy and Spain. Sources were T cells, B-cell-depleted T cells, or PBMCs; the material itself was cDNA or gDNA.

Per the study methods: Counts of nucleated cells, estimated from reference gene primer amplification, were obtained. Produced via immunoSEQ multiplex PCR; TCRdb's table is partial and in-frame only. That table is the source of V, J and clone size, and D and trimming were worked out from the DNA. Of about 210,000 clones in the sample, 82% were seen once. The CDR3 has 16 residues. The ends lost 4 bases at V and 1 base at J; junction bases unmatched: 11. CDR1 SGHRS and CDR2 YFSETQ come from the germline V gene. This TCR was sampled from a woman in her 40s with acute or convalescent COVID-19. Sequencing was done on a sample of peripheral blood. The chain combines TRBV5-1 with TRBJ2-7; the match to TRBD2 covers 7 bases. The CDR3 region is CASSPITPSGSYEQYF. The CDR3 DNA reads as TGCGCCAGCAGCCCCATTACGCCTAGCGGTTCCTACGAGCAGTACTTC.